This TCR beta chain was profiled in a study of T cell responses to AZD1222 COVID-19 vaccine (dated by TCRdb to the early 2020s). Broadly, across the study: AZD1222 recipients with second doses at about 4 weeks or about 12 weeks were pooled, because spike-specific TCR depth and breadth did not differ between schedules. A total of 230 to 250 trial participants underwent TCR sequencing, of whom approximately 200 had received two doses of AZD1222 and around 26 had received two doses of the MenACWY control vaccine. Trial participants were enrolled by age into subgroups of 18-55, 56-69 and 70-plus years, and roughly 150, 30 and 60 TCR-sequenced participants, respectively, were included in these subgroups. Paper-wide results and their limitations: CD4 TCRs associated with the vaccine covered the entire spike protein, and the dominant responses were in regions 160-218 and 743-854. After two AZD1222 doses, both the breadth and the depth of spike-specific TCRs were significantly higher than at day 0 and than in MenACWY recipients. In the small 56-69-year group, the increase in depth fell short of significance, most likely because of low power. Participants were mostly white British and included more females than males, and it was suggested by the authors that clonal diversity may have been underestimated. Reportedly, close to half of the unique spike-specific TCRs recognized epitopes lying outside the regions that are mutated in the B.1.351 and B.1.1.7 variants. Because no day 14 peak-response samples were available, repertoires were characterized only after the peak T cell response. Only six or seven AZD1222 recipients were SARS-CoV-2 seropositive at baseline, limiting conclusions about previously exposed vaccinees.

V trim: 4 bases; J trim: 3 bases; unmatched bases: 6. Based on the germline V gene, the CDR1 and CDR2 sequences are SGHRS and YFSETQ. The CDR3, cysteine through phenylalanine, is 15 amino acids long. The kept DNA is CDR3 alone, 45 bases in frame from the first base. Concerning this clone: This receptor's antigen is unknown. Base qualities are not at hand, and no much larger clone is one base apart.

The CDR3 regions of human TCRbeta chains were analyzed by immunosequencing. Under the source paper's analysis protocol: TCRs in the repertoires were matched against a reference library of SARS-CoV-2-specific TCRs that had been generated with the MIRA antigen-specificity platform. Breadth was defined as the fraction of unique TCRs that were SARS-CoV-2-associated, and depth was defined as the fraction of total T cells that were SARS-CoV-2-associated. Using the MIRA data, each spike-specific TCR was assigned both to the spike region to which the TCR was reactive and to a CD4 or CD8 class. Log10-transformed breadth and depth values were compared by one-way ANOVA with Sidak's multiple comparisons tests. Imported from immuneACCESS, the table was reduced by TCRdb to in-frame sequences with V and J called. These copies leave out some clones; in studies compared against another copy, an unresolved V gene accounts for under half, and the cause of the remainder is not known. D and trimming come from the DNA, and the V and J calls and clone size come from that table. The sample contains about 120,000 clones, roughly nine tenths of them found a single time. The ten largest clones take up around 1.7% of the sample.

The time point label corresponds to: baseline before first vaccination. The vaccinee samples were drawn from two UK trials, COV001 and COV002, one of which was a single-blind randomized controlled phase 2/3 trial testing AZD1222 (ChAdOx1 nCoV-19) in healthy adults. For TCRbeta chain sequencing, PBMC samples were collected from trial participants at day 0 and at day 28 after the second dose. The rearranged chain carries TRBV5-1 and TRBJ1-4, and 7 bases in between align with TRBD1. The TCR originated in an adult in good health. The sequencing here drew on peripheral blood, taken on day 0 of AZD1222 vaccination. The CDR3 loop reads CASSADREANEKLFF. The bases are TGCGCCAGCAGCGCCGACAGGGAGGCTAATGAAAAACTGTTTTTT. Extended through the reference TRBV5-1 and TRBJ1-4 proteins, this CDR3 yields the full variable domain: KAGVTQTPRYLIKTRGQQVTLSCSPISGHRSVSWYQQTPGQGLQFLFEYFSETQRNKGNFPGRFSGRQFSNSRSEMNVSTLELGDSALYLCASSADREANEKLFFGSGTQLSVL.